The present entry profiles one TCR beta chain with its context. A universal primer site was incorporated via template switching, and the cDNA contained unique molecular identifiers. TCRdb used MiXCR to reprocess the 5' RACE reads, holding one entry per CDR3 protein. Counted here are under 1 million distinct CDR3 sequences, around 12% occurring once; the ten biggest clones make up around 1.5%. The record originates from a study of identical twins. Trimming at V came to 4 bases and at J to 2 bases, leaving 10 bases not matched to a gene. Germline V gene data show CDR1 as LGHDT and CDR2 as YNNKEL (reference sequence). The CDR3 length is 16 residues. Every donor was a healthy Caucasian. These records were also assigned to another study, of yellow fever vaccine responses in identical twins.

The chain employs TRBV3-1 and TRBJ2-7, with TRBD2 matching 8 bases. Sequenced material: PBMCs. The clonotype was recovered from a woman aged 18-29 years in good health. Here the CDR3 reads CASSPVGIAGPYEQYF. Here the CDR3 DNA reads TGTGCCAGCAGCCCCGTTGGGATAGCGGGACCCTACGAGCAGTACTTC.